One sample yielded the 27 T cell receptor beta chains listed below, sequenced in a study of vaccination effects on CD4 cells after COVID-19. Antigen-specific CD4+ T cells expanded by the ViraFEST assay with viral peptide pools were then sequenced. It was after 10 days of culture that CD4+ T cells were isolated. The participants, recipients of two vaccine doses, got either BNT162b2 or mRNA-1273. The antigens of these receptors remain unknown. TCRdb's copy holds only in-frame clones and misses some; the assay was immunoSEQ multiplex PCR. Of around 69,000 clones in the sample, 74% are singletons; the top ten hold roughly 1.6%. The specimen was CD4+ T cells from PBMCs cultured with HCoV-229E spike peptides, collected after COVID-19 vaccination. These receptors were taken from a human donor who received a COVID-19 vaccine.

The chain carries TRBV7-9 and TRBJ1-1, with 7 bases aligning to TRBD1. The CDR3 is 15 residues long. V lost 3 bases and J lost 0; bases outside the gene matches: 4. CDR1 is SEHNR, CDR2 FQNEAQ, per germline (reference sequence). CDR3 DNA: TGTGCCAGCAGCTTTCAGGGGGTAATGAACACTGAAGCTTTCTTT. Encoded protein: CASSFQGVMNTEAFF.

The CDR3 DNA follows: TGTGCCAGCAGCCTCAGGGTCAAAAGGGACGAGCAGTACGTC. Protein sequence: CASSLRVKRDEQYV. The chain recombines TRBV28 with TRBJ2-7, with D perhaps TRBD1 (5 bases). V was cut by 6 bases and J by 5 bases, with 17 bases left in between. The CDR3 runs to 14 residues. Germline lookup yields CDR1 MDHEN and CDR2 SYDVKM.

The genes are TRBV7-8 and TRBJ1-1, with D possibly matching TRBD1 (6 bases). With 5 bases removed from V and 5 bases from J, the gap between germline ends came to 18 bases. The germline V gene has CDR1 SGHVS and CDR2 FQNEAQ. The CDR3 loop spans 15 amino acids. CDR3 DNA: TGTGCCAGCAGCCCGTACCAGGGGAGGCAAACTGAAGCTTTCTTT. Translating gives CASSPYQGRQTEAFF. The complete variable domain, with remaining parts taken from reference TRBV7-8 and TRBJ1-1, reads GAGVSQSPRYKVAKRGQDVALRCDPISGHVSLFWYQQALGQGPEFLTYFQNEAQLDKSGLPSDRFFAERPEGSVSTLKIQRTQQEDSAVYLCASSPYQGRQTEAFFGQGTRLTVV.

The chain uses TRBV10-3 and TRBJ2-5; tentative D call: TRBD1 (5 bases). CDR3 size: 14 residues. Germline lookup yields CDR1 ENHRY and CDR2 SYGVKD. V gave up 3 bases and J gave up 1 base, with 9 bases separating them. CDR3 region: CAISDVRAQETQYF. DNA of the CDR3: TGTGCCATCAGTGACGTCAGGGCCCAAGAGACCCAGTACTTC.

The chain links TRBV14 to TRBJ1-6, with 7 bases aligning to TRBD1. CDR3 length: 17 amino acids. Trimming removed 4 bases from V and 5 bases from J; junction bases left unmatched: 11. Germline CDR1 reads SGHDN; CDR2 reads FVKESK. This CDR3 is CASSPSDRALNNSPLHF. CDR3 in DNA: TGTGCCAGCAGCCCTTCCGACAGGGCCCTAAATAATTCACCCCTCCACTTT.

The J gene is TRBJ1-3, the V gene TRBV6-5; D is unclear. CDR1 and CDR2 from the germline V gene are MNHEY and SVGAGI. Trimming left V 0 bases short and J 0 bases short, with 6 bases between. This CDR3 is 15 amino acids long. The CDR3 sequence is CASSYSRGSGNTIYF. The CDR3 coding sequence is TGTGCCAGCAGTTACTCCCGGGGCTCTGGAAACACCATATATTTT.

The rearrangement joins TRBV2 to TRBJ2-7, with 9 bases that match TRBD2. V dropped 6 bases and J dropped 0; count of bases not matched to a gene: 12. Looked up from germline, CDR1 is SNHLY and CDR2 is FYNNEI. This CDR3 has 17 amino acids. The CDR3 here is CASSFLSGGTSSYEQYV. CDR3 DNA: TGTGCCAGCAGCTTTTTAAGCGGGGGGACGAGCTCCTACGAGCAGTACGTC.

This clone was recorded a few times. The genes are TRBV19 and TRBJ1-2; 7 positions match TRBD1. The junction had 11 bases not matched to a gene; V was cut back by 5 bases and J by 8 bases. This CDR3 spans 14 amino acids. Per the germline V gene, CDR1 is LNHDA and CDR2 is SQIVND (reference sequence). The chain's CDR3 is CASSSGDSLWGYTF. The CDR3 DNA reads as TGTGCCAGTAGTTCTGGGGACAGCTTGTGGGGCTACACCTTC. Combining the CDR3 with reference TRBV19 and TRBJ1-2 gives the whole variable domain DGGITQSPKYLFRKEGQNVTLSCEQNLNHDAMYWYRQDPGQGLRLIYYSQIVNDFQKGDIAEGYSVSREKKESFPLTVTSAQKNPTAFYLCASSSGDSLWGYTFGSGTRLTVV.

The chain has TRBV6-6 and TRBJ2-2; D is unclear. This CDR3 contains 14 residues. The germline CDR1 and CDR2 sequences are MNHNY and SVGAGI (reference sequence). V lost 0 bases to trimming and J lost 6 bases, with 8 bases between them. The chain's CDR3 is CASSYSGFAGELFF. Written as DNA, the CDR3 is TGTGCCAGCAGTTACTCAGGGTTCGCCGGGGAGCTGTTTTTT.

This chain uses TRBV5-1 with TRBJ2-1; 11 bases line up with TRBD1. The CDR3 is 15 residues long. V gave up 6 bases and J gave up 7 bases; unmatched junction bases: 9. CDR1 is SGHRS, CDR2 YFSETQ, per germline. This CDR3 reads CASTKAGTGGNEQFF. The CDR3 DNA follows: TGCGCCAGCACGAAGGCCGGGACAGGGGGGAATGAGCAGTTCTTC.

J is TRBJ2-3 and V is TRBV7-6, with 10 positions matching TRBD2. This CDR3 contains 16 residues. Germline assignment: CDR1 SGHVS and CDR2 FNYEAQ. With 5 bases clipped from V and 0 bases from J, the junction kept 5 bases outside the gene matches. CDR3 sequence reads: CASSPLAGISTDTQYF. As DNA, the CDR3 is TGTGCCAGCAGCCCACTAGCGGGGATCAGCACAGATACGCAGTATTTT. Variable domain in full (rest from reference TRBV7-6 and TRBJ2-3): GAGVSQSPRYKVTKRGQDVALRCDPISGHVSLYWYRQALGQGPEFLTYFNYEAQQDKSGLPNDRFSAERPEGSISTLTIQRTEQRDSAMYRCASSPLAGISTDTQYFGPGTRLTVL.

This chain links TRBV28 with TRBJ2-1, with 8 nucleotides matching TRBD2. CDR1 MDHEN and CDR2 SYDVKM come from the germline V gene. The length of the CDR3 is 16 residues. V lost 8 bases to trimming and J lost 10 bases; unmatched junction nucleotides: 19. CDR3 bases: TGTGCCAGCTCCCTCTGGGGTGGCGGGGGGCCGGTAGAGCAGTTCTTC. Its protein is CASSLWGGGGPVEQFF. Full variable domain (remainder filled in from reference TRBV28 and TRBJ2-1): DVKVTQSSRYLVKRTGEKVFLECVQDMDHENMFWYRQDPGLGLRLIYFSYDVKMKEKGDIPEGYSVSREKKERFSLILESASTNQTSMYLCASSLWGGGGPVEQFFGPGTRLTVL.

This sequence joins TRBV3-1 (or the pseudogene TRBV3-2) and TRBJ2-7, with 7 positions matching TRBD1. The V segment lost 3 bases and the J segment 6 bases; nucleotides outside the gene matches: 17. CDR1 is LGHDT and CDR2 is YNNKEL in the germline V gene (reference sequence). This CDR3 comprises 17 residues. This chain's CDR3 is CASSHAPSATGFCEQYV. DNA for the CDR3: TGTGCCAGCAGCCACGCCCCCTCAGCGACAGGGTTCTGCGAGCAGTACGTC.

V is TRBV4-1 and J is TRBJ1-1; no clear D gene. Germline-derived CDR1 and CDR2 are MGHRA and YSYEKL. V was trimmed by 3 bases and J by 0 bases, leaving 8 bases between them. The CDR3 length is 14 residues. DNA of the CDR3: TGCGCCAGCAGCCAGCGGACGGTGAACACTGAAGCTTTCTTT. Protein sequence: CASSQRTVNTEAFF.

The V and J genes are TRBV6-6 and TRBJ1-1, with D maybe TRBD1 (6 bases). Germline V gene lookup returns CDR1 MNHNY and CDR2 SVGAGI (reference sequence). With 7 bases removed from V and 6 bases from J, the gap between germline ends came to 9 bases. This CDR3 has 11 residues. CDR3 sequence (DNA): TGTGCCAGCAAAAGACAGGCTGAAGCTTTCTTT. Amino acid sequence: CASKRQAEAFF.

The chain combines TRBV7-2 with TRBJ2-1; 9 bases fit TRBD2. Germline V gene data show CDR1 as SGHTA and CDR2 as FQGNSA. The trim removed 5 bases at V and 4 bases at J, leaving 6 bases unmatched. This CDR3 contains 15 residues. In nucleotides, the CDR3 is TGTGCCAGCAGCCCGCAGCGGGGGGTATACAATGAGCAGTTCTTC. Its translation: CASSPQRGVYNEQFF.

This chain joins TRBV30 and TRBJ1-2; D gene ambiguous. V lost 2 bases, J lost 8 bases, and 15 bases lay in between. CDR3 length: 13 amino acids. CDR1 is GTSNPN and CDR2 is SVGIG in the germline V gene (reference sequence). CDR3 sequence (DNA): TGTGCCTGGAGTATCATCTTCGGCGGCGGCTACACCTTC. Amino acids: CAWSIIFGGGYTF.

V is TRBV19 and J is TRBJ1-5, with 9 positions matching TRBD1. The CDR3 totals 16 residues. The germline V gene has CDR1 LNHDA and CDR2 SQIVND (reference sequence). Germline trimming cut 3 bases from V and 1 base from J; bases unmatched to any gene: 4. CDR3: CASSIEGTGSNQPQHF. The CDR3 nucleotides are TGTGCCAGTAGTATTGAAGGGACAGGGAGCAATCAGCCCCAGCATTTT. Full variable domain (remainder filled in from reference TRBV19 and TRBJ1-5): DGGITQSPKYLFRKEGQNVTLSCEQNLNHDAMYWYRQDPGQGLRLIYYSQIVNDFQKGDIAEGYSVSREKKESFPLTVTSAQKNPTAFYLCASSIEGTGSNQPQHFGDGTRLSIL.

V gene TRBV6-1 combines with J gene TRBJ2-7, with 9 positions matching TRBD1. V was pared by 2 bases and J by 6 bases, with 8 bases of the junction left unmatched. The CDR3 has 15 residues. In germline, CDR1 is MNHNS, CDR2 SASEGT. The CDR3 region is CASSETGQGTFEQYV. The CDR3 bases are TGTGCCAGCAGTGAAACAGGACAGGGGACCTTCGAGCAGTACGTC.

V and J are TRBV11-2 and TRBJ2-2; D gene unclear. V lost 5 bases and J lost 1, with 14 bases in between. The germline V gene has CDR1 SGHAT and CDR2 FQNNGV. This CDR3 contains 16 residues. The CDR3 is CASSPSTRLNTGELFF. The DNA of the CDR3 is TGTGCCAGCAGCCCTTCGACACGGCTGAACACCGGGGAGCTGTTTTTT.

V usage is TRBV28 and J usage is TRBJ1-3; a weak D match, TRBD1 (5 bases). V was shortened by 3 bases and J by 5 bases, with 11 bases between the two germline ends. This CDR3 is built from 14 residues. Germline CDR1 reads MDHEN; CDR2 reads SYDVKM. CDR3 DNA sequence: TGTGCCAGCAGTTTCGGGGGAACCCGAAACACCATATATTTT. This codes for CASSFGGTRNTIYF.

The chain couples TRBV5-5 to TRBJ1-3, with no clear D. Trimming stripped 0 bases from V and 1 base from J, with 8 bases between. This CDR3 contains 15 residues. Germline V gene lookup returns CDR1 SGHKS and CDR2 YYEKEE (reference sequence). CDR3 amino acids: CASSLEAESGNTIYF. CDR3 DNA sequence: TGTGCCAGCAGCTTGGAAGCAGAATCTGGAAACACCATATATTTT.

This clone was seen only a few times. This rearrangement joins TRBV28 to TRBJ2-7; D perhaps matches TRBD2 (7 bases). The CDR3 has 15 amino acids. CDR1 is MDHEN, CDR2 SYDVKM, per germline. V shed 3 bases and J shed 2 bases, with 14 bases lying between them. CDR3 in amino acids: CASSLGGTPPYEQYV. The CDR3 coding sequence is TGTGCCAGCAGTTTGGGGGGGACACCACCCTACGAGCAGTACGTC.

This CDR3 is CASGEGSTLETQYF. The CDR3 nucleotides read TGTGCTAGTGGTGAGGGGTCTACCTTAGAGACCCAGTACTTC. The chain couples TRBV12-5 to TRBJ2-5, with D perhaps being TRBD1 or TRBD2 (5 bases each). The germline V and J ends were trimmed by 5 bases and 4 bases, with 14 bases remaining between them. The CDR3 length is 14 residues. Germline V gene lookup returns CDR1 LGHNT and CDR2 FRNRAP.

The genes are TRBV28 and TRBJ1-3, with D perhaps matching TRBD1 (5 bases). The V and J ends lost 5 bases and 0 bases respectively, with 17 bases between them. The germline CDR1 and CDR2 sequences are MDHEN and SYDVKM. CDR3 length: 17 residues. CDR3 coding DNA: TGTGCCAGCAGTGTTGCAGGGAAACCCGTCTCTGGAAACACCATATATTTT. Translating gives CASSVAGKPVSGNTIYF. The full variable domain, in which reference TRBV28 and TRBJ1-3 provide the parts outside the CDR3, is DVKVTQSSRYLVKRTGEKVFLECVQDMDHENMFWYRQDPGLGLRLIYFSYDVKMKEKGDIPEGYSVSREKKERFSLILESASTNQTSMYLCASSVAGKPVSGNTIYFGEGSWLTVV.

The chain joins TRBV5-1 to TRBJ2-3; D might be TRBD2 (6 bases). In germline, CDR1 is SGHRS, CDR2 YFSETQ. This CDR3 spans 15 amino acids. Trimming took 5 bases from V and 1 from J, leaving 14 bases between them. The CDR3 DNA is TGCGCCAGCAGACCAGGGCGCGGGGGCACAGATACGCAGTATTTT. Translating gives CASRPGRGGTDTQYF.

This sequence joins TRBV7-9 and TRBJ1-2; D gene unclear. The CDR3 length is 12 residues. V lost 3 bases and J lost 2, with 4 bases in between. CDR1 is SEHNR, CDR2 FQNEAQ, per germline (reference sequence). This CDR3 reads CASSFENYGYTF. CDR3 nucleotides: TGTGCCAGCAGCTTCGAGAACTATGGCTACACCTTC.